This section outlines one T cell receptor (beta chain) sequence together with its context. Germline CDR1 is DFQATT and CDR2 is SNEGSKA (reference sequence). The V gene end was trimmed by 5 bases and the J gene end by 2 bases; junction bases not matched to a gene: 5. The CDR3 loop spans 14 amino acids. This entry belongs to a study of identical twins. MiXCR, run by TCRdb on the 5' RACE reads, gives a single entry per CDR3 protein. The table lists under 900,000 distinct CDR3 sequences, about 20% of them singletons. These data are also associated with another study on T cells expressing NK-cell markers. That report adds: Sorted CD3+CD56-NKG2C+, CD3+CD56+NKG2C- and CD3+CD56+NKG2C+ T cells were the source of the TCR beta repertoires. Several experiments added an anti-gamma-delta TCR antibody to sort only alpha-beta TCR T cells. Similarly, these clonotypes led the CD3+CD56-NKG2C+ fraction as well in several donors.

Sequenced input: PBMCs. The TCR was taken from a woman between 18 and 30 years old in good health. This sequence joins TRBV20-1 and TRBJ2-3; 9 bases are a match to TRBD1. The CDR3 spells CSALGTGNTDTQYF. The CDR3 nucleotides read TGCAGTGCTTTGGGGACAGGGAACACAGATACGCAGTATTTT.